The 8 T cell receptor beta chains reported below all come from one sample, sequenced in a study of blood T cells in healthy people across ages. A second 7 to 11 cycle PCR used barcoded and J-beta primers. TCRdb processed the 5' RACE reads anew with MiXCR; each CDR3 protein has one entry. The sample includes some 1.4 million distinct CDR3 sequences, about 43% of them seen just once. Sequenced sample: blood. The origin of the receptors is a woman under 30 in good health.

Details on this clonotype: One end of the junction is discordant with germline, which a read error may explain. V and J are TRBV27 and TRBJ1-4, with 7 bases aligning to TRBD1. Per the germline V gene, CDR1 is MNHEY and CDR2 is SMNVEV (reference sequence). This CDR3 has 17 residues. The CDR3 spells CASSSLDRTSTNGKLFF. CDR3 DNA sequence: TGTGCCAGCAGTTCTTTGGACAGGACCTCAACTAATGGAAAACTGTTTTTT.

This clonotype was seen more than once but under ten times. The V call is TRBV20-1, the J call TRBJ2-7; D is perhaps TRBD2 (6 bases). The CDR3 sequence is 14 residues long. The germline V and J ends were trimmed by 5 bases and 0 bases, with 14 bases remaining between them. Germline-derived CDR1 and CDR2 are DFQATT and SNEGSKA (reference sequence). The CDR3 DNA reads TGCAGTGCTGCCGGGACTGCGAGCTCCTACGAGCAGTACTTC. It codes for CSAAGTASSYEQYF.

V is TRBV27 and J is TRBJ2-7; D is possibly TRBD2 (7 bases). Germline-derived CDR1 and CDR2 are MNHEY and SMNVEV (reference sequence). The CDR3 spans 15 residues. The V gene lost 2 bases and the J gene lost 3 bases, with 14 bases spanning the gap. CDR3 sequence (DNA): TGTGCCAGCAGTTTAGCGGGGGCCGACTTCTACGAGCAGTACTTC. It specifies CASSLAGADFYEQYF.

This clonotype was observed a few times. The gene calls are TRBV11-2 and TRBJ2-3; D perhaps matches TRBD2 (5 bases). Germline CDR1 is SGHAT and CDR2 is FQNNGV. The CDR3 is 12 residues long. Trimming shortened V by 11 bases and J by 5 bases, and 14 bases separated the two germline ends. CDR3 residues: CAGGGRGDTQYF. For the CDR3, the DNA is TGTGCCGGCGGCGGGCGAGGAGATACGCAGTATTTT.

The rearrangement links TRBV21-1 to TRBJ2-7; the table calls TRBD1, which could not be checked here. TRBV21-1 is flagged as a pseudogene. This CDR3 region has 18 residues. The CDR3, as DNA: TGTGCCAGCAGCAAAGCCGACAGTAACATTCCTGATGCCTACGAGCAGTACTTC. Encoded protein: CASSKADSNIPDAYEQYF.

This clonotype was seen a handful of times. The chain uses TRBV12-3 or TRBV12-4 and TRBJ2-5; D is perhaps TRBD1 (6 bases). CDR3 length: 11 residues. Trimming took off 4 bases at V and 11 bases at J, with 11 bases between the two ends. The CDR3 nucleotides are TGTGCCAGCAGTTACAGGGAAGAGCAGTACTTC. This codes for CASSYREEQYF.

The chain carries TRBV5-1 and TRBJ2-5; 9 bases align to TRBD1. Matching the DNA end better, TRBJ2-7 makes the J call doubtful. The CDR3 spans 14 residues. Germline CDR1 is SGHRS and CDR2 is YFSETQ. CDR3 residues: CASSLNRGHYEQYF. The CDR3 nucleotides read TGCGCCAGCAGCTTGAACAGGGGGCACTACGAGCAGTACTTC.

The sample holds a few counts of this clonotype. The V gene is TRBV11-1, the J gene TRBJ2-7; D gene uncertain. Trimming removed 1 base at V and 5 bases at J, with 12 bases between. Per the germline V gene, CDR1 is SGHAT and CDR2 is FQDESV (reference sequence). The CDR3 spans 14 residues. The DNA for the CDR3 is TGTGCCAGCAGCTTAGGACGGAACGTGGACGAGCAGTACTTC. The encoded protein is CASSLGRNVDEQYF. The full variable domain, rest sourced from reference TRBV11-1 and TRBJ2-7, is EAEVAQSPRYKITEKSQAVAFWCDPISGHATLYWYRQILGQGPELLVQFQDESVVDDSQLPKDRFSAERLKGVDSTLKIQPAELGDSAMYLCASSLGRNVDEQYFGPGTRLTVT.